Listed below are T cell receptor beta chains from one sample, sequenced in a study of cytomegalovirus exposure and HLA in healthy donors. Profiled with immunoSEQ multiplex PCR; TCRdb holds only in-frame clones, not every one. The table records 200,000 to 250,000 clones, roughly 80% of them present only once. The sample taken for sequencing was PBMCs. Source of these receptors: a girl aged 2 to 9 in good health and CMV-seronegative. Both conserved end residues are trimmed from each CDR3.

v_call: TRBV9; j_call: TRBJ2-1; cdr3_aa: ASSVAPSSYNEQF
v_call: TRBV5-6; j_call: TRBJ1-1; cdr3_aa: ASSLATGNTEAF
v_call: TRBV4-1; j_call: TRBJ2-1; cdr3_aa: ASSQRGASYNEQF
v_call: TRBV6-5; j_call: TRBJ2-6; cdr3_aa: ASSAVSSGANVLT
v_call: TRBV7-2; j_call: TRBJ2-7; cdr3_aa: ASSLGSRFPTGQY
v_call: TRBV25-1; j_call: TRBJ2-3; cdr3_aa: ASRNSGGQDTQY
v_call: TRBV4-1; j_call: TRBJ2-5; cdr3_aa: ASSKGLGETQY
v_call: TRBV12-5; j_call: TRBJ1-2; cdr3_aa: ASGFHSRLQGAGGYT
v_call: TRBV5-4; j_call: TRBJ2-5; cdr3_aa: ASSSHSGRAQETQY
v_call: TRBV4-1; j_call: TRBJ2-7; cdr3_aa: ASSQERTGLYEQY
v_call: TRBV7-9; j_call: TRBJ2-1; cdr3_aa: ASSLKTSGKRNEQF
v_call: TRBV9; j_call: TRBJ2-1; cdr3_aa: ASSRAGQLGEQF
v_call: TRBV29-1; j_call: TRBJ2-2; cdr3_aa: SVEKRPSNVPGELF
v_call: TRBV19; j_call: TRBJ2-5; cdr3_aa: ASARGREETQY
v_call: TRBV7-6; j_call: TRBJ1-2; cdr3_aa: ASSLTGEYGYT
v_call: TRBV2; j_call: TRBJ2-3; cdr3_aa: ASSSQTRRDTQY
v_call: TRBV7-9; j_call: TRBJ2-7; cdr3_aa: ASSPGGGYEQY